What follows describes a single T cell receptor (beta chain). The antigen is undetermined. The data are from a study of post-analysis software for immune sequencing data. Study summary: Clinical courses comprised relapsing-remitting, secondary progressive and progressive-relapsing multiple sclerosis.

Libraries were made from TCR beta cDNA, and they carried unique molecular identifiers. There were 1 to 10 million T cells, and 400,000 to 650,000 cDNA molecules came from them. TCRdb re-analysed the PCR reads in MiXCR, keeping a single row per CDR3 protein. Of approximately 770,000 distinct CDR3 sequences in the sample, about half were seen once. Study findings and constraints: There were several TRBV segments more frequent in patients than controls, and TRBV5-6, TRBV5-1 and TRBV20-1 were among them. Comparison with controls showed significantly lower normalized Chao1 diversity in multiple sclerosis patients. Same-batch samples co-clustered strongly by F measure.

Germline V gives CDR1 ENHRY, CDR2 SYGVKD. Germline trimming cut 7 bases from V and 1 base from J; bases unmatched to any gene: 4. The length of the CDR3 is 14 residues. This chain links TRBV10-3 with TRBJ1-1; 9 bases are a match to TRBD1. The specimen sequenced was blood. This TCR derives from a girl aged 10-17 years with multiple sclerosis. The CDR3 is CAIKTGGGNTEAFF. In DNA, the CDR3 is TGTGCCATCAAGACAGGGGGGGGGAACACTGAAGCTTTCTTT.